What follows are 26 T cell receptor beta chains derived from one specimen sequenced in a study of T cell changes during pregnancy in multiple sclerosis. The data were produced by immunoSEQ multiplex PCR, yet TCRdb's version contains in-frame clones alone and is incomplete. The sample contains just over 30,000 clones, roughly 89% of which appear only once. The material was CD8+ T cells from peripheral blood mononuclear cells, obtained in the first trimester of pregnancy. Receptors originate from a female donor with multiple sclerosis, enrolled in a pregnancy study.

The rearrangement links TRBV11-2 to TRBJ2-3; TRBD2 agrees at 7 bases. V shed 2 bases, J shed 0 bases, and the junction held 14 bases outside the gene matches. The germline V gene has CDR1 SGHAT and CDR2 FQNNGV. The CDR3 is 19 amino acids. The CDR3, as DNA: TGTGCCAGCAGCTTATCCCCATGGGAGGGAAAGGATAGCACAGATACGCAGTATTTT. Protein sequence: CASSLSPWEGKDSTDTQYF. Using reference TRBV11-2 and TRBJ2-3 for the parts outside the CDR3, the full variable domain is EAGVAQSPRYKIIEKRQSVAFWCNPISGHATLYWYQQILGQGPKLLIQFQNNGVVDDSQLPKDRFSAERLKGVDSTLKIQPAKLEDSAVYLCASSLSPWEGKDSTDTQYFGPGTRLTVL.

The rearrangement joins TRBV10-3 to TRBJ1-2; D is unclear. Germline values: CDR1 ENHRY, CDR2 SYGVKD. This CDR3 contains 16 residues. Trimming stripped 0 bases from V and 8 bases from J, with 19 bases between. The CDR3 loop reads CAISESAGFGLRGYTF. CDR3 nucleotide sequence: TGTGCCATCAGTGAGTCAGCCGGTTTCGGGTTAAGAGGCTACACCTTC.

This rearrangement joins TRBV13 to TRBJ2-7, with 10 bases aligning to TRBD2. Germline loops: CDR1 PRHDT, CDR2 FYEKMQ (reference sequence). V trimming: 4 bases; J trimming: 4 bases; junction bases outside the gene matches: 4. The CDR3 consists of 14 residues. The chain's CDR3 is CASSSSGRKYEQYF. The CDR3 DNA reads as TGTGCCAGCAGCTCTAGCGGGAGAAAATACGAGCAGTACTTC.

The V call is TRBV29-1, the J call TRBJ2-7; 7 nucleotides line up with TRBD2. Losses at the gene ends were 1 base for V and 3 bases for J; bases not matched to a gene: 6. Germline loops: CDR1 SQVTM, CDR2 ANQGSEA. The CDR3 is 14 amino acids. The CDR3 region is CSVEGGGTGYEQYF. Here the CDR3 DNA reads TGCAGCGTTGAAGGGGGGGGAACGGGCTACGAGCAGTACTTC.

In nucleotides, the CDR3 is TGTGCCAGCAGTTTATTGGAGGTGCCCTACGAGCAGTACTTC. Its translation: CASSLLEVPYEQYF. The V gene is TRBV28, the J gene TRBJ2-7; possible D gene TRBD2, 5 bases. The CDR3 loop spans 14 amino acids. The germline CDR1 and CDR2 sequences are MDHEN and SYDVKM. V lost 1 base, J lost 2 bases, and 9 bases lay in between.

The count of this clone is one. The CDR3 bases are TGCGCCAGCAGCCAAGAATGGAGTCAGGGGTCCTACAATGAGCAGTTCTTC. As protein: CASSQEWSQGSYNEQFF. The rearrangement joins TRBV4-3 to TRBJ2-1; tentative D call: TRBD1 (6 bases). The V and J ends lost 0 bases and 1 base respectively, with 13 bases between them. Per germline, CDR1 LGHNA and CDR2 YSLEER. The CDR3 spans 17 residues.

The V and J genes are TRBV4-2 and TRBJ2-5, with TRBD2 matching over 7 bases. After removal of 3 bases from V and 3 bases from J, the junction contained 7 bases not matched to a gene. Per the germline V gene, CDR1 is LGHNA and CDR2 is YNFKEQ. The CDR3 extends over 15 amino acids. CDR3 nucleotides: TGTGCCAGCAGCCAGACTAGCTCAAGCGAAGAGACCCAGTACTTC. It is translated as CASSQTSSSEETQYF.

This rearrangement joins TRBV28 to TRBJ2-1; 8 bases match TRBD2. The J segment lost 0 bases and the V segment lost 4 bases, leaving 17 bases of the junction unmatched. CDR3 length: 20 amino acids. The germline CDR1 and CDR2 sequences are MDHEN and SYDVKM. The CDR3, as DNA: TGTGCCAGCAGTTACCCGACTAGCGCAACCCACGGGAGCTCCTACAATGAGCAGTTCTTC. This gives the protein CASSYPTSATHGSSYNEQFF.

This rearrangement joins TRBV21-1 to TRBJ2-4; no DNA check was done on the table's D call, TRBD1. TRBV21-1 is a recognized pseudogene. The CDR3 consists of 14 residues. The CDR3: CASSSRTGGNIQYF. The CDR3 DNA reads as TGTGCCAGCAGCTCCCGGACAGGGGGAAACATTCAGTACTTC.

The chain is built from TRBV6-5 and TRBJ2-1; 8 nucleotides line up with TRBD2. Germline V CDR1 and CDR2: MNHEY, SVGAGI. The CDR3 is 15 amino acids. Trimming cost V 6 bases and J 4 bases; bases outside gene matches: 8. The CDR3 region is CASRGTRGEYNEQFF. The CDR3 DNA reads as TGTGCCAGCAGGGGCACGCGGGGGGAATACAATGAGCAGTTCTTC.

The rearrangement links TRBV7-6 to TRBJ2-2, with TRBD2 matching over 9 bases. J was trimmed by 6 bases and V by 8 bases; bases with no gene match: 10. CDR1 is SGHVS, CDR2 FNYEAQ, per germline. The CDR3 is 15 residues long. The CDR3 region is CASSEPAGGPGELFF. CDR3 coding DNA: TGTGCCAGCTCGGAGCCAGCGGGGGGCCCCGGGGAGCTGTTTTTT. The complete variable domain, with remaining parts taken from reference TRBV7-6 and TRBJ2-2, reads GAGVSQSPRYKVTKRGQDVALRCDPISGHVSLYWYRQALGQGPEFLTYFNYEAQQDKSGLPNDRFSAERPEGSISTLTIQRTEQRDSAMYRCASSEPAGGPGELFFGEGSRLTVL.

CDR3 sequence (DNA): TGTGCCAGCAGCTTGGGCCTAGCCCCCTACGAGCAGTACTTC. Its protein is CASSLGLAPYEQYF. V usage is TRBV5-6 and J usage is TRBJ2-7; D is perhaps TRBD2 (5 bases). V gave up 0 bases and J gave up 2 bases, with 9 bases separating them. Germline CDR1 SGHDT, CDR2 YYEEEE. The CDR3 consists of 14 residues.

The sample holds one count of this clone. This sequence joins TRBV15 and TRBJ2-3; TRBD2 agrees at 7 bases. The CDR3 sequence is 16 residues long. CDR1 is LNHNV and CDR2 is YYDKDF in the germline V gene (reference sequence). Germline trimming cut 1 base from V and 0 bases from J; bases unmatched to any gene: 4. The DNA for the CDR3 is TGTGCCACCAGCAGAGGGCTAGCGGCTAGCACAGATACGCAGTATTTT. This encodes CATSRGLAASTDTQYF.

With regard to this clone: This sample also contains other DNA sequences that code for the same CDR3. V is TRBV11-3 and J is TRBJ1-1, with TRBD1 matching 7 bases. This CDR3 is built from 15 residues. CDR1 SGHNT and CDR2 YENEEA come from the germline V gene. J was trimmed by 0 bases and V by 3 bases; bases with no gene match: 4. The CDR3 coding sequence is TGTGCCAGCAGCTTTAAGGGACAGCTGAACACTGAAGCTTTCTTT. Translation gives CASSFKGQLNTEAFF.

The chain has TRBV27 and TRBJ2-7; 9 bases align to TRBD2. The germline V gene encodes CDR1 MNHEY and CDR2 SMNVEV (reference sequence). J gave up 7 bases and V 2 bases, and 12 bases lay outside the gene matches. This CDR3 contains 16 residues. The CDR3 region is CASSLILAGGPGEQYF. For the CDR3, the DNA is TGTGCCAGCAGTTTAATATTGGCGGGGGGGCCGGGGGAGCAGTACTTC.

V gene TRBV27 combines with J gene TRBJ1-2; 7 bases match TRBD1. V gave up 5 bases and J gave up 0 bases; unmatched junction bases: 6. This CDR3 is 15 amino acids long. CDR1 and CDR2 from the germline V gene are MNHEY and SMNVEV (reference sequence). CDR3 sequence reads: CASSETGAANYGYTF. DNA for the CDR3: TGTGCCAGCAGTGAAACAGGGGCCGCTAACTATGGCTACACCTTC.

The chain is built from TRBV7-9 and TRBJ2-3; the D is unclear. CDR1 is SEHNR, CDR2 FQNEAQ, per germline (reference sequence). The CDR3 loop spans 15 amino acids. Trimming took 5 bases from V and 0 from J, leaving 12 bases between them. Here the CDR3 DNA reads TGTGCCAGCAGCCAGACAATCACTAGCACAGATACGCAGTATTTT. It is translated as CASSQTITSTDTQYF.

V and J are TRBV10-3 and TRBJ2-1; 11 nucleotides agree with TRBD2. Germline values: CDR1 ENHRY, CDR2 SYGVKD. This CDR3 region has 15 residues. J lost 6 bases, V lost 6 bases, and 7 bases had no gene match. CDR3 protein: CAISVAGGPRNEQFF. The DNA for the CDR3 is TGTGCCATCAGCGTAGCGGGGGGGCCTCGCAATGAGCAGTTCTTC.

This clone ranks as medium-sized. This chain links TRBV28 with TRBJ2-7, with 10 nucleotides matching TRBD1. The V and J ends lost 7 bases and 2 bases, in that order; junction bases with no gene match: 8. Germline V gene lookup returns CDR1 MDHEN and CDR2 SYDVKM. The CDR3 has 15 residues. Here the CDR3 DNA reads TGTGCCAGCACTACCGACAGGGGGCGCCCCTACGAGCAGTACTTC. Translation gives CASTTDRGRPYEQYF.

The chain links TRBV16 to TRBJ2-1, with 7 bases that match TRBD2. V shed 7 bases and J 3 bases; nucleotides not matched to a gene: 6. Germline CDR1 and CDR2: KGHSY and FQNENV. The CDR3 spans 14 residues. The CDR3 DNA reads TGTGCCAGCACTCGACTAGCCCTCTACAATGAGCAGTTCTTC. Residues: CASTRLALYNEQFF. The whole variable domain, remainder taken from reference TRBV16 and TRBJ2-1, is GEEVAQTPKHLVRGEGQKAKLYCAPIKGHSYVFWYQQVLKNEFKFLISFQNENVFDETGMPKERFSAKCLPNSPCSLEIQATKLEDSAVYFCASTRLALYNEQFFGPGTRLTVL.

This chain uses TRBV5-5 with TRBJ1-1; the D is unclear. The V end lost 0 bases, the J end lost 1 base, and 13 bases lay between the germline ends. The germline V gene encodes CDR1 SGHKS and CDR2 YYEKEE (reference sequence). This CDR3 spans 16 amino acids. The CDR3 sequence: CASSLVGLRGNTEAFF. CDR3 DNA: TGTGCCAGCAGCTTGGTAGGTCTCCGAGGGAACACTGAAGCTTTCTTT.

This chain connects TRBV27 to TRBJ1-6, with 8 bases identical to TRBD1. CDR1 is MNHEY and CDR2 is SMNVEV in the germline V gene (reference sequence). V lost 0 bases, J lost 9 bases, and 4 bases stayed unmatched. This CDR3 region has 15 residues. The CDR3 is CASSLSAGGGSPLHF. CDR3 nucleotide sequence: TGTGCCAGCAGTTTATCGGCAGGGGGCGGTTCACCCCTCCACTTT.

The CDR3 protein is CAWSLQGSTEAFF. The CDR3 DNA follows: TGTGCCTGGAGCTTACAGGGGTCTACTGAAGCTTTCTTT. The rearrangement uses TRBV30 and TRBJ1-1, with 7 bases lining up with TRBD1. CDR3 size: 13 residues. With V trimmed by 3 bases and J by 5 bases, 6 bases remained unmatched. Germline loops: CDR1 GTSNPN, CDR2 SVGIG (reference sequence).

The CDR3 loop reads CASSFAGNEQFF. CDR3 DNA: TGTGCCAGCAGTTTCGCGGGGAATGAGCAGTTCTTC. The V and J genes are TRBV27 and TRBJ2-1; D is possibly TRBD2 (6 bases). This CDR3 spans 12 amino acids. V lost 3 bases to trimming and J lost 7 bases, with 7 bases between them. CDR1 and CDR2 from the germline V gene are MNHEY and SMNVEV (reference sequence).

This clone appeared a few times. The rearrangement joins TRBV28 to TRBJ1-4, with TRBD1 matching over 7 bases. The CDR3 sequence is 15 residues long. The V gene's germline CDR1 is MDHEN and CDR2 SYDVKM. V shed 6 bases, J shed 6 bases, and the junction held 10 bases outside the gene matches. The CDR3 loop is CASRMEDRVDEKLFF. In nucleotides, the CDR3 is TGTGCCAGCAGAATGGAAGACAGGGTGGATGAAAAACTGTTTTTT.

The chain links TRBV5-6 to TRBJ2-1; 13 bases align to TRBD2. The germline gives CDR1 SGHDT, CDR2 YYEEEE. The CDR3 contains 16 residues. With V trimmed by 6 bases and J by 10 bases, 13 bases remained unmatched. The CDR3 spells CASTEGLAGELGEQFF. The CDR3 region has the DNA TGTGCCAGCACCGAAGGACTAGCGGGAGAGTTGGGGGAGCAGTTCTTC.